This T cell receptor beta chain was retrieved from a study of blood T cell repertoires in COVID-19 (TCRdb year 2020). Study-wide context: The collaborator samples originated in the United States, Italy and Spain and spanned the acute and convalescent phases of COVID-19. The material from the prospective study consisted of cDNA or gDNA derived from T cells, B-cell-depleted T cells, or PBMCs. The dataset comprised deeply sampled blood TCRbeta repertoires from subjects exposed to, actively infected with, or recovered from COVID-19. The repertoires were released in a freely available public database meant as a resource for research on the immune response to SARS-CoV-2. The samples were drawn from two sources: the first 160 participants of the ongoing ImmuneRACE study, and approximately 1,300 subjects contributed by 6 global collaborators. A de-identified subject ID, COVID-19 status, age in years and sex were almost always included in the sample metadata. Where HLA class I and class II types were available, the types were taken from metadata supplied by the sample provider, not from assay-based typing. On the study overall, not on this receptor specifically: The amount of clinical and demographic metadata varied by source and participant and was provided uncurated.

Whole blood was collected in K2EDTA tubes by collaborating institutions according to the institutions' own protocols. Collaborator samples were shipped for TCRbeta analysis as frozen whole blood, isolated PBMCs, or DNA extracted from either sample type. The CDR3 contains 13 residues, cysteine and phenylalanine counted. Only the CDR3 part of the read is kept: 39 bases, read in frame from the first base. The CDR1 and CDR2 encoded by the germline V gene (reference sequence) are SGHNT and YYREEE. The junction carries 5 bases between V and J, which are trimmed by 0 bases and 1 base respectively. This clone was found once. What antigen it recognizes has not been identified. No clone much larger than this one lies a single base away; base qualities are absent. TCRbeta CDR3 regions were amplified from genomic DNA by means of the immunoSEQ Assay, a bias-controlled multiplex PCR. The source study handled its data this way. Nucleated cell counts per sample were estimated from amplification of reference gene primers within the assay. Sequence reads were collapsed and filtered to measure the absolute abundance of every unique TCRbeta CDR3 rearrangement. For each sample, productive Simpson clonality was calculated as the square root of Simpson's diversity index across productive rearrangements. In TCRdb, the immuneACCESS table is reduced to in-frame sequences with V and J assigned. These tables do not hold every clone; where another copy was compared, an unresolved V gene accounts for under half, and the others remain unexplained. The DNA was the basis for D and trimming; V, J and clone size are from that table. This sample holds approximately 140,000 clones; about 88% were observed only once. In total, the top ten clones hold over 9.5% of the sample.

The sequence was collected from a man aged 50 to 59 with active or convalescent COVID-19. This chain is built from TRBV5-4 and TRBJ2-7; the D gene cannot be resolved reliably. Sequencing input: peripheral blood. The sequenced DNA: TGTGCCAGCAGCTTGGGGCAGTCCTACGAGCAGTACTTC. This gives the protein CASSLGQSYEQYF.